The T cell receptor (beta chain) under discussion was sequenced for a study of cytomegalovirus exposure and HLA in healthy donors. Study details: Unique TCR beta sequences numbering over 100 million came from 150 million to 200 million T cells in an earlier analysis. Regarding the study as a whole: What a later analysis reportedly showed was that an Asian-associated ancestry cluster had fewer N-insertions than the 666-donor mean. The later analysis indicated that the majority of CMV-associated TCR beta chains appeared HLA-restricted.

About this clone: As yet, its antigen is unknown.

The CDR3 consists of 14 residues. Per the germline V gene, CDR1 is MDHEN and CDR2 is SYDVKM. Trimming pared 4 bases from V and 5 bases from J, leaving 14 bases between. Primers for the PCR totalled 60 Vbeta and 13 Jbeta. Some clones are missing from TCRdb's copy, which holds only in-frame ones; the method was immunoSEQ multiplex PCR. The sample carries about 110,000 clones, almost 70% recorded once. The clonotype originates from a young man in good health and CMV-seronegative. The chain recombines TRBV28 with TRBJ1-1; D perhaps matches TRBD1 (5 bases). Source material: PBMCs. This chain's CDR3 is CASSWGYRETEAFF. DNA for the CDR3: TGTGCCAGCAGTTGGGGGTATCGGGAGACTGAAGCTTTCTTT. Full variable domain (outside the CDR3, taken from reference TRBV28 and TRBJ1-1): DVKVTQSSRYLVKRTGEKVFLECVQDMDHENMFWYRQDPGLGLRLIYFSYDVKMKEKGDIPEGYSVSREKKERFSLILESASTNQTSMYLCASSWGYRETEAFFGQGTRLTVV.